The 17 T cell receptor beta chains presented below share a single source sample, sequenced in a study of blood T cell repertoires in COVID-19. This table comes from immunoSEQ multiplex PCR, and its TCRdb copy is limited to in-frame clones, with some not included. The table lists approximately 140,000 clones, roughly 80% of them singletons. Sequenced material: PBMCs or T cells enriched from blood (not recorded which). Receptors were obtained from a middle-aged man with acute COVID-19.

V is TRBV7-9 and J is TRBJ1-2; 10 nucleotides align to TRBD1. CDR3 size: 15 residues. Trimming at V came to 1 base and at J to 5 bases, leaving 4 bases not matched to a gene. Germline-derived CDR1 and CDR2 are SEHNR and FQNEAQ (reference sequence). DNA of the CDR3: TGTGCCAGCAGCTTAGGACAGGGGGCGAAATATGGCTACACCTTC. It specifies CASSLGQGAKYGYTF.

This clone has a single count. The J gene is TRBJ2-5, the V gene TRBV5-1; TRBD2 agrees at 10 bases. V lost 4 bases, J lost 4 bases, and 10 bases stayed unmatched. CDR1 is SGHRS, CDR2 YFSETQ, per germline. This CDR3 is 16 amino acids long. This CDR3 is CASSIFASGGGETQYF. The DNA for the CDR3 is TGCGCCAGCAGCATTTTCGCTAGCGGGGGAGGAGAGACCCAGTACTTC.

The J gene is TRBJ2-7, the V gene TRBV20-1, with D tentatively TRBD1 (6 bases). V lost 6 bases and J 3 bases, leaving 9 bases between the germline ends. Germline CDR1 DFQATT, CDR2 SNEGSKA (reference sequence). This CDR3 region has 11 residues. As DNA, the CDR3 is TGCAGTGCCCCGGACAGCTACGAGCAGTACTTC. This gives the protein CSAPDSYEQYF.

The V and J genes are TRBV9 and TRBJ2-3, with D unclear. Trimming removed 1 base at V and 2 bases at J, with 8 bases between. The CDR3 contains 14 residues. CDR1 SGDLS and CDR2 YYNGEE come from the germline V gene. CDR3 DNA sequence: TGTGCCAGCAGCGTATATCAGGTCACAGATACGCAGTATTTT. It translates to CASSVYQVTDTQYF.

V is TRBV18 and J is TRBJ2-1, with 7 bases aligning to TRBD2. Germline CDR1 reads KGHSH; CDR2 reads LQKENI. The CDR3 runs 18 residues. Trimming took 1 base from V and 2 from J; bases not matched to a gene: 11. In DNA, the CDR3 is TGTGCCAGCTCACCACTATCGGGCGGCGGGAGCACCTACAATGAGCAGTTCTTC. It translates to CASSPLSGGGSTYNEQFF.

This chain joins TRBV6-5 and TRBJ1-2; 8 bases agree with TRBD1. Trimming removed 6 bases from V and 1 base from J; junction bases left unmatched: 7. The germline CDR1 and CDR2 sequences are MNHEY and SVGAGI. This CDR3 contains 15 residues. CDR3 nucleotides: TGTGCCAGCAGAGTACAGGGGGGGGATAACTATGGCTACACCTTC. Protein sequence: CASRVQGGDNYGYTF.

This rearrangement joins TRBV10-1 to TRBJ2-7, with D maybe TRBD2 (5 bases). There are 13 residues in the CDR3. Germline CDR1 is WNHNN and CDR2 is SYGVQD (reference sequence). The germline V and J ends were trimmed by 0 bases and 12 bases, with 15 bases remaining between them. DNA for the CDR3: TGCGCCAGCAGTGAGTCGACTCTTGGGAGAGCGTACTTC. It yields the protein CASSESTLGRAYF.

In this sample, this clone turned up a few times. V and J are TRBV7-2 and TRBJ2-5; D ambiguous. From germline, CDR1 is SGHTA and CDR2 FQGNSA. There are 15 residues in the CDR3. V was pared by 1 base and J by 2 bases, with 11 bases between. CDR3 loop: CASSLGTGYQETQYF. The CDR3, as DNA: TGTGCCAGCAGCTTAGGCACGGGTTATCAAGAGACCCAGTACTTC.

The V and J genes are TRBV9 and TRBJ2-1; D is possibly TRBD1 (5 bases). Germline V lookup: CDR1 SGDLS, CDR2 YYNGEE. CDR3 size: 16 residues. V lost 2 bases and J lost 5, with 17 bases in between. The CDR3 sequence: CASSVSTGSAHNEQFF. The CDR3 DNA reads TGTGCCAGCAGCGTGTCTACAGGCTCGGCGCACAATGAGCAGTTCTTC.

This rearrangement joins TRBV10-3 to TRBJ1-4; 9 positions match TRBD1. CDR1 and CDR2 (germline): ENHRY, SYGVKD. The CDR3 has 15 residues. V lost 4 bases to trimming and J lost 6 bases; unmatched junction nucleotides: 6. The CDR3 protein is CAISGGDRVHEKLFF. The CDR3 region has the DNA TGTGCCATCAGTGGGGGGGACAGGGTACATGAAAAACTGTTTTTT.

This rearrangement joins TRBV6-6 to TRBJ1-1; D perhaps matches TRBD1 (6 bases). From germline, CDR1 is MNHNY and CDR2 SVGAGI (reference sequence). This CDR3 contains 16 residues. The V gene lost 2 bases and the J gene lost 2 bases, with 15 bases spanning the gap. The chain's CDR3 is CASSYDRTSLNTEAFF. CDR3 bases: TGTGCCAGCAGTTACGACAGGACATCATTAAACACTGAAGCTTTCTTT.

As DNA, the CDR3 is TGTGCCATCAGTGAGAGTAGCGGGGCAAACACCGGGGAGCTGTTTTTT. Translated, it gives CAISESSGANTGELFF. This sequence joins TRBV10-3 and TRBJ2-2; 8 positions match TRBD2. This CDR3 has 16 amino acids. Germline V gene sequence: CDR1 ENHRY, CDR2 SYGVKD. V lost 2 bases to trimming and J lost 2 bases; unmatched junction nucleotides: 4.

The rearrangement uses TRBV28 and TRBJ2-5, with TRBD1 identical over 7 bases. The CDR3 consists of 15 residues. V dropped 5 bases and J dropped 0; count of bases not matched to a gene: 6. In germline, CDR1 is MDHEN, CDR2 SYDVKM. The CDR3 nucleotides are TGTGCCAGCAGTCCCGGGACAGTGTACCAAGAGACCCAGTACTTC. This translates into CASSPGTVYQETQYF.

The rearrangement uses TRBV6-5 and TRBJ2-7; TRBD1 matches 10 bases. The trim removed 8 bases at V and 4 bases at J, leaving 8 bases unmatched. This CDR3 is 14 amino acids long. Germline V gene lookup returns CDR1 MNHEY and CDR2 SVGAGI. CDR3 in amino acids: CASRPRQGAYEQYF. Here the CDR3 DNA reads TGTGCCAGCCGTCCGAGACAGGGGGCATACGAGCAGTACTTC.

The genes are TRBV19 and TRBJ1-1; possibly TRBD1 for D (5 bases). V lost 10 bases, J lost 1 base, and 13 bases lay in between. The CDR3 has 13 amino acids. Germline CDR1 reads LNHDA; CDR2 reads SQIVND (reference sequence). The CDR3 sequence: CATFGHTNTEAFF. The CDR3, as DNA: TGTGCCACCTTTGGACACACGAACACTGAAGCTTTCTTT. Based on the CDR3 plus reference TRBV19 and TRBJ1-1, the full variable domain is DGGITQSPKYLFRKEGQNVTLSCEQNLNHDAMYWYRQDPGQGLRLIYYSQIVNDFQKGDIAEGYSVSREKKESFPLTVTSAQKNPTAFYLCATFGHTNTEAFFGQGTRLTVV.

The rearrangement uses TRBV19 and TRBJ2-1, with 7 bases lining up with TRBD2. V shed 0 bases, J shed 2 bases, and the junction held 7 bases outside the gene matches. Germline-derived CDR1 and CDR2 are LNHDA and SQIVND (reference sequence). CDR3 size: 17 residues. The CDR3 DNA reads TGTGCCAGTAGTATAGAGTTGCGGGAGACCACCTACAATGAGCAGTTCTTC. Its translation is CASSIELRETTYNEQFF.

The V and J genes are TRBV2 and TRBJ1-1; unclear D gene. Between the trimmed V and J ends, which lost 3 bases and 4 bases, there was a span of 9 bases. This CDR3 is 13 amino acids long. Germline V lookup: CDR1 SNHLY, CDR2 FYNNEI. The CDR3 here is CASSEERVTEAFF. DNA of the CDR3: TGTGCCAGCAGTGAGGAGAGGGTCACTGAAGCTTTCTTT.